This TCR beta chain was identified during a study of shared T cell receptors in the human thymus. Repertoires were generated with immunoSEQ multiplex PCR, while TCRdb's copy carries only in-frame clones and drops some. The data contain a few hundred thousand clones, around 95% of them singletons. V dropped 4 bases and J dropped 7; count of bases not matched to a gene: 10. The CDR3 loop spans 16 amino acids. The germline gives CDR1 LGHNA, CDR2 YNFKEQ. This clone was detected only once. The sample holds other DNA sequences that translate to the same CDR3. The TCR was taken from a human donor. The gene calls are TRBV4-2 and TRBJ2-1; TRBD1 matches 10 bases. The sequencing sample was made of thymocytes. The CDR3 loop reads CASSPRKEDRGNEQFF. CDR3 bases: TGTGCCAGCAGCCCCAGGAAAGAGGACAGGGGGAATGAGCAGTTCTTC.